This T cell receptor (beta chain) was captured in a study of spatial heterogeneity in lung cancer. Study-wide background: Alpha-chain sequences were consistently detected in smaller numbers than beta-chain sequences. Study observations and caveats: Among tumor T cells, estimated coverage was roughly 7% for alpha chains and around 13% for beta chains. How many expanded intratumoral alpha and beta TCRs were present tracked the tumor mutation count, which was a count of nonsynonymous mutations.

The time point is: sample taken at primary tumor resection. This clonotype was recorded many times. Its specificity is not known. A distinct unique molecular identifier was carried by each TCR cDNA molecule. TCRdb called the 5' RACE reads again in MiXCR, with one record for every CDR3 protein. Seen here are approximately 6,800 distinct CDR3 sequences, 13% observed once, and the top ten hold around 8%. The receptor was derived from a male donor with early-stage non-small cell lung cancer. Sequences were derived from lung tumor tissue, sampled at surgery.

The CDR3 DNA follows: TGTGCCAGCAGTTCCCCCCGGTATGGGGAGACCCAGTACTTC. Translating it yields CASSSPRYGETQYF. The rearrangement uses TRBV28 and TRBJ2-5; D is uncertain. Trimming cost V 4 bases and J 5 bases, with 14 bases left between them. The CDR3 extends over 14 amino acids. The germline gives CDR1 MDHEN, CDR2 SYDVKM.